Below, 25 T cell receptor beta chains from the same sample are listed, as sequenced in a study of blood T cell repertoires in COVID-19. The repertoire was sequenced with immunoSEQ multiplex PCR; TCRdb's copy has only in-frame clones and lacks some. Of about 64,000 clones in the sample, around nine tenths were seen once. The sequenced sample was peripheral blood. The origin of the receptors is a man between 70 and 80 years old with acute or convalescent COVID-19.

V usage is TRBV6-6 and J usage is TRBJ1-6; 7 positions match TRBD1. The CDR3 covers 15 residues. Losses at the gene ends were 2 bases for V and 8 bases for J; bases not matched to a gene: 6. From germline, CDR1 is MNHNY and CDR2 SVGAGI (reference sequence). The CDR3 nucleotides are TGTGCCAGCAGTTACACAACAGGGGTTCATTCACCCCTCCACTTT. Translation: CASSYTTGVHSPLHF.

This clone appeared a few times. This chain joins TRBV10-3 and TRBJ1-3; 9 positions match TRBD1. Per germline, CDR1 ENHRY and CDR2 SYGVKD. V lost 4 bases, J lost 0 bases, and 10 bases stayed unmatched. This CDR3 comprises 18 residues. As DNA, the CDR3 is TGTGCCATCAGTGGAGGATCGGACAGGGGCTTCTCTGGAAACACCATATATTTT. Protein: CAISGGSDRGFSGNTIYF.

The genes are TRBV5-6 and TRBJ2-1; the match to TRBD2 covers 8 bases. The CDR3 extends over 13 amino acids. Germline V gene lookup returns CDR1 SGHDT and CDR2 YYEEEE. V lost 0 bases, J lost 7 bases, and 0 bases stayed unmatched. CDR3 coding DNA: TGTGCCAGCAGCTTGGTAGCGGGGAATGAGCAGTTCTTC. The encoded protein is CASSLVAGNEQFF. The full variable domain, with the rest looked up from reference TRBV5-6 and TRBJ2-1, is DAGVTQSPTHLIKTRGQQVTLRCSPKSGHDTVSWYQQALGQGPQFIFQYYEEEERQRGNFPDRFSGHQFPNYSSELNVNALLLGDSALYLCASSLVAGNEQFFGPGTRLTVL.

CDR3 nucleotides: TGTGCCAGCAAATCCCAGGGTGGAACTAATGAAAAACTGTTTTTT. This encodes CASKSQGGTNEKLFF. The chain couples TRBV6-5 to TRBJ1-4, with D possibly being TRBD1 (5 bases). The CDR3 is made up of 15 amino acids. The germline V gene has CDR1 MNHEY and CDR2 SVGAGI. Trimming cost V 7 bases and J 1 base, with 13 bases left between them.

The chain joins TRBV29-1 to TRBJ2-3; 8 nucleotides line up with TRBD1. The CDR3 has 16 residues. V dropped 7 bases and J dropped 5; count of bases not matched to a gene: 17. Germline V gene sequence: CDR1 SQVTM, CDR2 ANQGSEA. CDR3 sequence: CSARVRQGMGGDTQYF. CDR3 sequence (DNA): TGCAGCGCCCGAGTTCGACAGGGGATGGGTGGAGATACGCAGTATTTT.

This sequence joins TRBV15 and TRBJ1-2, with 8 bases lining up with TRBD1. Germline assignment: CDR1 LNHNV and CDR2 YYDKDF (reference sequence). This CDR3 comprises 15 residues. Trimming took 0 bases from V and 6 from J; bases not matched to a gene: 6. The CDR3 reads CATSRDRDRGNGYTF. CDR3 bases: TGTGCCACCAGCAGAGACAGAGACAGGGGTAATGGCTACACCTTC.

This clone occurred once. The chain uses TRBV9 and TRBJ2-1, with D tentatively TRBD1 (6 bases). CDR1 is SGDLS, CDR2 YYNGEE, per germline. The CDR3 has 16 amino acids. V was cut by 4 bases and J by 2 bases, with 16 bases left in between. The CDR3 bases are TGTGCCAGCAGCCCGCACGTAGGGACAACCTACAATGAGCAGTTCTTC. Its protein is CASSPHVGTTYNEQFF.

The chain combines TRBV24-1 with TRBJ2-1; D is perhaps TRBD2 (7 bases). The CDR3 runs 17 residues. Trimming left V 4 bases short and J 2 bases short, with 17 bases between. The germline V gene has CDR1 KGHDR and CDR2 SFDVKD. CDR3 sequence: CATSEGARGGTYNEQFF. Here the CDR3 DNA reads TGTGCCACCAGTGAAGGCGCTAGGGGGGGGACCTACAATGAGCAGTTCTTC.

This chain uses TRBV1 with TRBJ2-7; the DNA was not compared with TRBD1, the D call given in the table. TRBV1 is noted as a pseudogene. This CDR3 has 14 residues. Here the CDR3 DNA reads TGCACCAGCAGCCAAGGTCCAGAAGCCTACGAGCAGTACTTC. Translated, it gives CTSSQGPEAYEQYF.

The J gene is TRBJ2-7, the V gene TRBV6-1; 9 bases line up with TRBD1. Germline CDR1 MNHNS, CDR2 SASEGT. Unmatched junction bases numbered 5, after V lost 2 bases and J lost 3 bases. The CDR3 loop spans 15 amino acids. The CDR3, as DNA: TGTGCCAGCAGTGAAATACAGGGGGCAAACTACGAGCAGTACTTC. It codes for CASSEIQGANYEQYF.

The V gene is TRBV5-1, the J gene TRBJ1-1, with 8 bases lining up with TRBD1. The ends lost 3 bases at V and 11 bases at J; junction bases unmatched: 15. The CDR3 spans 15 residues. Germline CDR1 reads SGHRS; CDR2 reads YFSETQ. The CDR3, as DNA: TGCGCCAGCAGCTCATACAGGGGGGACGCCCGGTGGGCTTTCTTT. It codes for CASSSYRGDARWAFF.

The chain links TRBV7-8 to TRBJ1-1; 8 bases are shared with TRBD1. Germline V CDR1 and CDR2: SGHVS, FQNEAQ. This CDR3 has 14 residues. Trimming took 7 bases from V and 4 from J; bases not matched to a gene: 8. Here the CDR3 DNA reads TGTGCCAGCAAGTCTCAACAGGGGGGCACTGAAGCTTTCTTT. Translated, it gives CASKSQQGGTEAFF.

This clone showed up just once. The chain carries TRBV7-2 and TRBJ2-1; D gene uncertain. This CDR3 has 13 amino acids. Per germline, CDR1 SGHTA and CDR2 FQGNSA. Trimming stripped 5 bases from V and 11 bases from J, with 16 bases between. The CDR3 spells CASSRSMVSQQFF. CDR3 DNA: TGTGCCAGCAGCCGGAGTATGGTGAGCCAGCAGTTCTTC.

The chain carries TRBV6-5 and TRBJ1-1; D is undetermined. V was clipped by 8 bases and J by 1 base, with 11 bases between them. The CDR3 is made up of 13 amino acids. The germline V gene encodes CDR1 MNHEY and CDR2 SVGAGI. The CDR3 bases are TGTGCCAGCCTGGGCACACGGAACACTGAAGCTTTCTTT. This gives the protein CASLGTRNTEAFF.

In DNA, the CDR3 is TGCGCCAGCAGCTTAGCCGCCTCTGGAAACACCATATATTTT. It codes for CASSLAASGNTIYF. The V gene is TRBV5-1, the J gene TRBJ1-3; no reliable D call. Germline V lookup: CDR1 SGHRS, CDR2 YFSETQ. With 2 bases removed from V and 0 bases from J, the gap between germline ends came to 6 bases. This CDR3 is 14 amino acids long. The whole variable domain, remainder taken from reference TRBV5-1 and TRBJ1-3, is KAGVTQTPRYLIKTRGQQVTLSCSPISGHRSVSWYQQTPGQGLQFLFEYFSETQRNKGNFPGRFSGRQFSNSRSEMNVSTLELGDSALYLCASSLAASGNTIYFGEGSWLTVV.

The gene calls are TRBV28 and TRBJ1-3; the D is unclear. Deletions cut 6 bases from V and 4 bases from J, with 16 bases between. Germline V gives CDR1 MDHEN, CDR2 SYDVKM. CDR3 length: 15 amino acids. The CDR3 nucleotides read TGTGCCAGCAGCTCCGGCCCGTCGGGAGGAAACACCATATATTTT. Its protein product is CASSSGPSGGNTIYF.

This chain joins TRBV6-5 and TRBJ1-5; TRBD1 aligns across 10 bases. Trimming removed 5 bases from V and 4 bases from J; junction bases left unmatched: 5. The CDR3 sequence is 15 residues long. Per the germline V gene, CDR1 is MNHEY and CDR2 is SVGAGI. DNA for the CDR3: TGTGCCAGCAGTCCCCGGGACAGGGGAAATCAGCCCCAGCATTTT. Its translation is CASSPRDRGNQPQHF.

The V and J genes are TRBV4-3 and TRBJ1-2; weak D call: TRBD1 (6 bases). The ends were cut back, 1 base at V and 4 bases at J, with 10 bases in the middle. There are 14 residues in the CDR3. Germline V gene lookup returns CDR1 LGHNA and CDR2 YSLEER. CDR3 loop: CASSQVDSGYGYTF. The DNA of the CDR3 is TGCGCCAGCAGCCAAGTGGACAGCGGCTATGGCTACACCTTC.

The chain employs TRBV30 and TRBJ1-1; the D gene is possibly TRBD1 (5 bases). Germline V gene data show CDR1 as GTSNPN and CDR2 as SVGIG (reference sequence). Trimming cost V 4 bases and J 1 base, with 16 bases left between them. The CDR3 spans 15 residues. In nucleotides, the CDR3 is TGTGCCTGGATCTCGGGAGGGGATTGGAACACTGAAGCTTTCTTT. This codes for CAWISGGDWNTEAFF.

This chain joins TRBV6-5 and TRBJ2-2; 8 bases are shared with TRBD1. The CDR3 is made up of 16 amino acids. Per germline, CDR1 MNHEY and CDR2 SVGAGI. V shed 2 bases and J 3 bases; nucleotides not matched to a gene: 5. CDR3 amino acids: CASSYGAGGDTGELFF. CDR3 nucleotide sequence: TGTGCCAGCAGTTACGGGGCAGGGGGCGACACCGGGGAGCTGTTTTTT.

This clone showed up just once. The chain carries TRBV7-2 and TRBJ1-3, with D unresolved. The CDR3 covers 12 residues. Trimming stripped 3 bases from V and 4 bases from J, with 4 bases between. Looked up from germline, CDR1 is SGHTA and CDR2 is FQGNSA. In DNA, the CDR3 is TGTGCCAGCAGCTTCCCAGGAAACACCATATATTTT. It encodes CASSFPGNTIYF.

The CDR3 bases are TGTGCCAGCAGTTTCGGGACAGCCCTGTACGAGCAGTACTTC. Translated: CASSFGTALYEQYF. This chain links TRBV7-2 with TRBJ2-7, with 7 bases fitting TRBD1. CDR3 length: 14 amino acids. The germline CDR1 and CDR2 sequences are SGHTA and FQGNSA. The ends lost 6 bases at V and 4 bases at J; junction bases unmatched: 9. The full variable domain, its missing parts supplied by reference TRBV7-2 and TRBJ2-7, is GAGVSQSPSNKVTEKGKDVELRCDPISGHTALYWYRQSLGQGLEFLIYFQGNSAPDKSGLPSDRFSAERTGGSVSTLTIQRTQQEDSAVYLCASSFGTALYEQYFGPGTRLTVT.

The gene calls are TRBV30 and TRBJ2-7; tentatively, D is TRBD2 (5 bases). The V end was cut by 1 base, the J end by 2 bases, with 18 bases between. This CDR3 region has 16 residues. From germline, CDR1 is GTSNPN and CDR2 SVGIG (reference sequence). The CDR3 protein is CAWSAQWEFSTYEQYF. The CDR3 DNA reads as TGTGCCTGGAGTGCCCAGTGGGAGTTCTCAACCTACGAGCAGTACTTC.

The chain couples TRBV7-6 to TRBJ1-1; D is unresolved. Trimming left V 9 bases short and J 7 bases short, with 12 bases between. The CDR3 is 11 residues long. CDR1 SGHVS and CDR2 FNYEAQ come from the germline V gene. In DNA form, the CDR3 reads TGTGCCAGTCGAGAAGGGAGTGAAGCTTTCTTT. It is translated as CASREGSEAFF.

The rearrangement joins TRBV6-5 to TRBJ1-2; a weak D match, TRBD1 (5 bases). The CDR3 contains 14 residues. The ends were cut back, 1 base at V and 5 bases at J, with 11 bases in the middle. Per germline, CDR1 MNHEY and CDR2 SVGAGI. The CDR3 DNA reads as TGTGCCAGCAGTTACTTACAGGCCCAGTATGGCTACACCTTC. Translation gives CASSYLQAQYGYTF.